One T cell receptor beta chain is described in this entry. Its antigen is not known. TCRdb fed the reads into MiXCR, producing one record per CDR3 protein. Counted here are 200,000 to 300,000 distinct CDR3 sequences, approximately 14% occurring once; the ten biggest clones make up 8.8%. This sample was included in a study of T cell repertoires in cytomegalovirus infection. Study overall: Public TCR beta signatures marked donors with CMV infection and the matching HLA.

Study conclusions and caveats: Ex vivo, HLA-C-restricted CMV-specific TCR beta clonotypes prevailed over the rest of the response.

This CDR3 is 16 amino acids long. V was pared by 2 bases and J by 5 bases, with 9 bases of the junction left unmatched. Germline V lookup: CDR1 SGHRS, CDR2 YFSETQ. The origin of this receptor is a human donor in good health (CMV status not recorded). Some clones in this sample may be carry-over from other donors' samples. Sequencing used PBMCs. The rearrangement links TRBV5-1 to TRBJ2-5, with TRBD2 matching over 10 bases. The CDR3 DNA reads TGCGCCAGCAGCTTTGCTGCTAGCGGGGGAGGTGAGACCCAGTACTTC. This gives the protein CASSFAASGGGETQYF.